This T cell receptor (beta chain) was recovered during a study of regulatory T cells in long-lasting Graves disease. General study results and limits: Comparison showed that persistent patients shared more public clonotypes (roughly 2,700) than new patients (around 1,000).

Worth noting for this clonotype: Its target is not known.

Combining iRepertoire HTBI primers with Arm-PCR of CDR3 regions, the authors built TCR beta libraries. TCRdb used MiXCR to reprocess the multiplex PCR reads, holding one entry per CDR3 protein. Of 530,000 or so distinct CDR3 sequences in the sample, more than 15% were seen once. This CDR3 is built from 14 residues. Trimming pared 4 bases from V and 4 bases from J, leaving 12 bases between. Germline CDR1 and CDR2: SGHRS and YFSETQ. Specified time point: newly diagnosed GD, antithyroid drugs for less than 3 months. RNA isolated from PBMCs was used to make the TCR library. These data are also associated with another study on T cells in Graves' hyperthyroidism and ophthalmopathy. From that report: Uncontrolled infections, other autoimmune diseases, pregnancy or lactation led to exclusion of patients. Most thyroid clonotypes that were expanded above 0.001 also turned up in blood.

The sample was peripheral blood mononuclear cells (PBMCs), taken at new diagnosis, from a patient treated with antithyroid drugs. The V gene is TRBV5-1, the J gene TRBJ2-1; D perhaps matches TRBD2 (5 bases). The sequence derives from a man in his late teens or twenties with Graves disease. Written as DNA, the CDR3 is TGCGCCAGCAGCGCGAGCGGTCCTTACAATGAGCAGTTCTTC. It specifies CASSASGPYNEQFF.